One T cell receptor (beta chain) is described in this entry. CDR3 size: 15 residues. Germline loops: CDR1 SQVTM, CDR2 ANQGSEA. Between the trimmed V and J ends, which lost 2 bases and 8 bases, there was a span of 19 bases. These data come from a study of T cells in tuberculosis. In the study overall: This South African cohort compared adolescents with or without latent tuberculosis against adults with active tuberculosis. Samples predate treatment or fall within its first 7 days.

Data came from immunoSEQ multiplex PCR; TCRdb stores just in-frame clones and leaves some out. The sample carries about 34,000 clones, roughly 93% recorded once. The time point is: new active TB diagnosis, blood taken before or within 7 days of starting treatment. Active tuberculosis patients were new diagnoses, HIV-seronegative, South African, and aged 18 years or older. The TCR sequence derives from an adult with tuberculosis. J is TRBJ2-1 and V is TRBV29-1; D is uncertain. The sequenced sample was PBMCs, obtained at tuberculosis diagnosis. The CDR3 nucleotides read TGCAGCGTTGAATGGCTTAGCCGGGTACGGGATGAGCAGTTCTTC. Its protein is CSVEWLSRVRDEQFF.